This T cell receptor beta chain was captured by sequencing in a study of T cell repertoires in cytomegalovirus infection. About the study: Selected CMV epitopes included recently identified HLA-C-restricted ones as well as well-studied HLA-B-restricted ones. Study outcomes and limitations: Summed public TCR beta family frequency identified CMV carriers bearing the relevant HLA. What dominated the ex vivo response were HLA-C-restricted CMV-specific TCR beta clonotypes.

TCRdb processed the reads anew with MiXCR; each CDR3 protein has one entry. The sample lists roughly 180,000 distinct CDR3 sequences, approximately 21% occurring once. Germline V gives CDR1 LGHDT, CDR2 YNNKEL (reference sequence). The CDR3 extends over 15 amino acids. V dropped 3 bases and J dropped 2; count of bases not matched to a gene: 4. Notes on this clonotype: Its matching antigen is unknown.

The receptor comes from a human donor in good health (CMV status not recorded). Some clones in this sample may be carry-over from other donors' samples. The genes are TRBV3-1 and TRBJ2-7; 10 nucleotides line up with TRBD1. Sequencing was performed on CD8+ T cells from cultured PBMCs, taken from culture after CMV antigen stimulation. The CDR3 here is CASSHLGQGTYEQYF. In DNA form, the CDR3 reads TGTGCCAGCAGCCATCTGGGACAGGGGACCTACGAGCAGTACTTC.